A selection of T cell receptor beta chains follows, all from one sample in a study of Ad26.COV2.S vaccination and SARS-CoV-2 variants. Measured with immunoSEQ multiplex PCR; TCRdb has only the in-frame clones, and not every one. The table has tens of thousands of clones, roughly 85% seen once. Here the sequenced sample was peripheral blood, taken after recovery from COVID-19. These receptors were collected from a human donor who had recovered from COVID-19. Both conserved end residues are part of each CDR3. D genes are given only for firm matches. Some rows mark clone size as missing; the rest say once, few, many or name a class of expanded clone.

j_call d_call clone_size v_call cdr3_nt cdr3_aa
TRBJ1-1 NA NA TRBV10-3 TGTGCCATCAGCCGGGGTGGGGGACACACTGAAGCTTTCTTT CAISRGGGHTEAFF
TRBJ2-5 TRBD2 once TRBV3-1/TRBV3-2 TGTGCCAGCAGCCAAGAGGGACTAGCGGTACAAGAGACCCAGTACTTC CASSQEGLAVQETQYF
TRBJ2-3 NA NA TRBV7-2 TGTGCCAGCAGCTCTGAAAAGACGTACTGGACAGATACGCAGTATTTT CASSSEKTYWTDTQYF
TRBJ2-1 TRBD1 NA TRBV7-9 TGTGCCAGCAGCCCGGACAGGGGGTTGGTCAATGAGCAGTTCTTC CASSPDRGLVNEQFF
TRBJ2-2 NA few TRBV27 TGTGCCAGCAGTTTATCGTTGGGAACCGGGGAGCTGTTTTTT CASSLSLGTGELFF
TRBJ2-7 NA NA TRBV4-3 TGCGCCAGCAGCCAAGGGTTAGGTTTCTCCTACGAGCAGTACTTC CASSQGLGFSYEQYF
TRBJ2-1 TRBD2 NA TRBV28 TGTGCCAGCAGCAAAATATTGACTAGCGGGAGGACGAGCCGGGTCTTC CASSKILTSGRTSRVF
TRBJ2-3 TRBD2 NA TRBV11-3 TGTGCCAGCAGCCCATCGCTAGCGGGGGTCGCCGATACGCAGTATTTT CASSPSLAGVADTQYF
TRBJ1-1 NA once TRBV4-1 TGCGCCAGCAGCCAAACTCGACAGTACCCTAACACTGAAGCTTTCTTT CASSQTRQYPNTEAFF
TRBJ1-2 NA few TRBV6-1 TGTGCCAGCAGTGAATGGGACTATGGCTACACCTTC CASSEWDYGYTF
TRBJ1-2 NA NA TRBV4-3 TGCGCCAGCAGCCAGATCGCAGGGGCGACTAACTATGGCTACACCTTC CASSQIAGATNYGYTF
TRBJ1-1 TRBD1 NA TRBV27 TGTGCCAGCAGTACCATGGGACAGATTGAATCTGAAGCTTTCTTT CASSTMGQIESEAFF
TRBJ2-3 NA NA TRBV5-4 TGTGCCACCCCCGGGGCCTCGGATACGCAGTATTTT CATPGASDTQYF
TRBJ2-7 NA once TRBV21-1 TGTGCCAGCAGCATGCCCGCGGGAGATTTAGCCTACGAGCAGTACTTC CASSMPAGDLAYEQYF
TRBJ2-7 TRBD1 NA TRBV19 TGTGCCAGTAGTATAGGCCAGGGGGACTACGAGCAGTACTTC CASSIGQGDYEQYF
TRBJ1-4 NA NA TRBV6-5 TGTGCCAGCAGTACAACAGGGTCAGCAAAACTGTTTTTT CASSTTGSAKLFF
TRBJ2-7 TRBD2 NA TRBV7-9 TGTGCCAGCAGCCAAGGGACTAGCGGGAGTAACGAGCAGTACTTC CASSQGTSGSNEQYF
TRBJ1-2 NA NA TRBV4-3 TGCGCCAGCAGCCAAGGGCAGGAGACTGGGTTCACCTTC CASSQGQETGFTF
TRBJ1-3 NA NA TRBV28 TGTGCCAGCAGTTTGCCGTGGGGTGACTCTGGAAACACCATATATTTT CASSLPWGDSGNTIYF
TRBJ2-7 TRBD2 NA TRBV19 TGTGCCAGTAGTGGACTAGCGGGAGTATTAACCTACGAGCAGTACTTC CASSGLAGVLTYEQYF
TRBJ1-2 NA NA TRBV28 TGTGCCAGCAGTTTCCCAGGGATCAACTATGGCTACACCTTC CASSFPGINYGYTF
TRBJ2-1 TRBD2 NA TRBV9 TGTGCCAGCAGCGTACAAACTGGGCATGACAGTCTAGCGGGAACCTCCTACAATGAGCAGTTCTTC CASSVQTGHDSLAGTSYNEQFF
TRBJ2-7 NA once TRBV7-9 TGTGCCAGCAGTCCCACGACCTACGAGCAGTACTTC CASSPTTYEQYF
TRBJ2-3 TRBD2 NA TRBV5-6 TGTGCCAGCAGCTGGGGGGGAGGGCGGAGAACAGATACGCAGTATTTT CASSWGGGRRTDTQYF
TRBJ1-2 NA NA TRBV28 TGTGCCAGCATACAAGGGGGGAAAGGTGGCTACACCTTC CASIQGGKGGYTF
TRBJ2-7 TRBD2 NA TRBV24-1 TGTGCCACCAGTGAGTCGACTAGCGGACCCTCCTACGAGCAGTACTTC CATSESTSGPSYEQYF
TRBJ1-6 NA NA TRBV28 TGTGCCAGCAGTTTACCCAAAGATAATTCACCCCTCCACTTT CASSLPKDNSPLHF
TRBJ2-1 NA once TRBV7-3 TGTGCCAGCAGCTCCGACCGGTACAATGAGCAGTTCTTC CASSSDRYNEQFF
TRBJ1-1 NA NA TRBV3-1/TRBV3-2 TGTGCCAGCAGCCACAAGGGAATGAACACTGAAGCTTTCTTT CASSHKGMNTEAFF
TRBJ2-5 TRBD2 NA TRBV4-3 TGCGCCAGCAGCCAAGGAGCGGGTCGGGCGGGAGGAGAGACCCAGTACTTC CASSQGAGRAGGETQYF
TRBJ1-5 NA NA TRBV6-2/TRBV6-3 TGTGCCAGCAGTTACTCAGGGGCCCTTAGCAATCAGCCCCAGCATTTT CASSYSGALSNQPQHF
TRBJ2-3 NA NA TRBV21-1 TGTGCCAGCAGCAAAATTGGCGGGAGGCCCCCTGAGAATACGCAGTATTTT CASSKIGGRPPENTQYF
TRBJ1-5 NA few TRBV6-2/TRBV6-3 TGTGCCAGCAGTTCGGGTACTCAGCCCCAGCATTTT CASSSGTQPQHF
TRBJ2-7 NA NA TRBV27 TGTGCCAGCAGTTTCGGGCAGGGGATTTCCTACGAGCAGTACTTC CASSFGQGISYEQYF
TRBJ2-7 NA once TRBV7-9 TGTGCCAGCAGCTCGGACGAGTCCTACGAGCAGTACTTC CASSSDESYEQYF
TRBJ1-3 NA NA TRBV3-1/TRBV3-2 TGTGCCAGCACCCCCGGGGGGGTAGACGGAAACACCATATATTTT CASTPGGVDGNTIYF
TRBJ2-7 NA NA TRBV4-3 TGCGCCAGCAGCCACCCCTTTTCAACTTCCTACGAGCAGTACTTC CASSHPFSTSYEQYF